The present entry profiles one T cell receptor (beta chain) with its context. Its antigen is not identified. Time point reported: patch test 1, 2 weeks after DPC sensitization. Treatment defined: therapeutic diphenylcyclopropenone sensitization with weekly scalp DPC. With 4 bases removed from V and 0 bases from J, the gap between germline ends came to 7 bases. Germline-derived CDR1 and CDR2 are SQVTM and ANQGSEA. The CDR3 sequence is 13 residues long. This sample stems from a study of human T cells and chemical hapten exposure. TCRdb called the RACE reads again in MiXCR, with one record for every CDR3 protein. The sample carries some 200,000 distinct CDR3 sequences, about a fifth recorded once. Overall study findings and caveats: Each of the donors had alopecia, so their immune responses may not resemble those of healthy people.

This receptor was obtained from a woman aged 45-65 years with alopecia areata. Some clones in this sample may be carry-over from other donors' samples. This chain uses TRBV29-1 with TRBJ1-3; D uncertain. Sequencing was performed on whole blood, taken in connection with sensitization to the hapten diphenylcyclopropenone (DPC). CDR3: CSVVANSGNTIYF. The CDR3, as DNA: TGCAGCGTTGTGGCAAACTCTGGAAACACCATATATTTT.